This T cell receptor beta chain was captured in a study of cytomegalovirus exposure and HLA in healthy donors (TCRdb year 2017). Regarding the study in general: According to a later analysis, the roughly 120 validation repertoires were produced on the same platform as the 700 or so repertoires of the first cohort. The aim of the study was to test whether cataloging public T cell receptors could identify signatures of past pathogen exposure. Along with the roughly 710-subject first cohort, a separate validation cohort of about 110 different subjects was used. High-throughput TCR immunosequencing, statistical association of individual TCRs with disease status, and machine learning were combined to predict cytomegalovirus infection status.

The library was built by means of the immunoSEQ multiplex PCR assay. The paper's processing steps were these. A statistical classification framework was built to diagnose cytomegalovirus status from the catalog of TCR beta chain sequences. Sourced from immuneACCESS, this table was stored by TCRdb with only in-frame sequences that have V and J called. A share of the clones is absent; for the studies checked, an unresolved V gene accounts for under half, and the remainder has no known explanation. V, J and clone size were drawn from that table, and D and trimming were deduced from the DNA. In this sample the table shows approximately 300,000 clones, around 86% of which occur a single time. The ten largest clones take up under 0.85% of the sample. Details on this clone: Its antigen is still unknown. It has no much larger one-base neighbor in the sample; base qualities were not kept.

Separate from the roughly 700-subject first cohort, the validation cohort of 120 subjects was the group to which the donors belonged. Study-level results and caveats: All 120 or so repertoires were used to score co-occurrence in the validation cohort in a later analysis, because that analysis had no HLA typing for the cohort. Most TCR sequences were observed very rarely across donors, whereas some public TCRs were present in many individuals. The study listed 150 to 200 TCR beta chains as associated with cytomegalovirus. The authors suggested that the approach could potentially be generalized to other disease states and immunological phenotypes. Subsequent analysis determined that TCRs grouped into clusters in the first cohort also showed a tendency toward co-occurrence across the 90 to 150 validation repertoires, and 90% to 95% of cluster scores exceeded 0. Three of the identified cytomegalovirus-associated TCR beta chains were confirmed in vitro to be specific for cytomegalovirus antigens. The classifier was reported to diagnose cytomegalovirus status with high specificity and sensitivity in both the original cohort and the validation cohort.

Sample: PBMCs. The sequence came from a woman aged 18-35 years in good health and CMV-seronegative.

Read as DNA, the sequence is TGTGCCAGCAGCTTAGGAAGCGGAACGGGGCAGTACTTC. Protein translation: CASSLGSGTGQYF. The sequence links TRBV11-2 to TRBJ2-7, and perhaps TRBD2 as D gene, on 5 matching bases. For CDR1 and CDR2, the germline V gene lists SGHAT and FQNNGV. V is shortened by 1 base, J by 9 bases, and the region joining them spans 13 bases. Including the terminal cysteine and phenylalanine, the CDR3 comprises 13 residues. The DNA shown is the 39-base CDR3, in frame from base 1.